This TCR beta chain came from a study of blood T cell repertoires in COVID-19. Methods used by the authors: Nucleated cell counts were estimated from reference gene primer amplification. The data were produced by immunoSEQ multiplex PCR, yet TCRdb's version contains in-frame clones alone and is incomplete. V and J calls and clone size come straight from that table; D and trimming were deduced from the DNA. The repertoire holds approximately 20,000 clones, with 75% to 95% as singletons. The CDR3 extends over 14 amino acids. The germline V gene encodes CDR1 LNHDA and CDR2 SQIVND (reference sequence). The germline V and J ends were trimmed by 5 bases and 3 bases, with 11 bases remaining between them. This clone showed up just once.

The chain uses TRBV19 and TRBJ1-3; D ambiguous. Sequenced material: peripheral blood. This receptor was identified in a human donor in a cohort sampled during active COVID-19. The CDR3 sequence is CASSAGFVGNTIYF. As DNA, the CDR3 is TGTGCCAGTAGTGCCGGTTTTGTTGGAAACACCATATATTTT.